The 32 T cell receptor beta chains below were found in one sample sequenced in a study of Graves' ophthalmopathy and Graves' hyperthyroidism. The TCR beta CDR3 regions underwent amplification from RNA transcripts. Amplification began with first-round RT-PCR using HTBI primers, then second-round multiplex PCR was performed. TCRdb redid the calling of the multiplex PCR reads with MiXCR, one entry per CDR3 protein. The sample consists of about 220,000 distinct CDR3 sequences, roughly 21% of them appearing once. The sequencing sample was made of peripheral blood. The source is a woman aged 45-65 years with Graves' ophthalmopathy.

This clonotype was observed many times. This rearrangement joins TRBV19 to TRBJ1-2; 7 bases match TRBD1. V was clipped by 7 bases and J by 5 bases; unmatched bases: 13. CDR1 LNHDA and CDR2 SQIVND come from the germline V gene (reference sequence). The CDR3 runs 15 residues. As DNA, the CDR3 is TGTGCCAGTACCATCCTTGACAGGGAAGGTTATGGCTACACCTTC. Translation: CASTILDREGYGYTF.

This clonotype was seen just once. CDR3 DNA: TGTGCCAGCAGTGGAAGAGGGGCCCAGTACTTC. It encodes CASSGRGAQYF. The chain employs TRBV6-1 and TRBJ2-5; D assignment may be TRBD1 or TRBD2 (5 bases each). CDR3 length equals 11 residues. V lost 4 bases and J lost 9, with 9 bases in between. CDR1 is MNHNS and CDR2 is SASEGT in the germline V gene.

The sample holds many counts of this clonotype. This chain uses TRBV27 with TRBJ2-7, with D tentatively TRBD2 (6 bases). There are 13 residues in the CDR3. Germline loops: CDR1 MNHEY, CDR2 SMNVEV (reference sequence). The V and J ends lost 2 bases and 3 bases respectively, with 8 bases between them. The CDR3 reads CASSLGGLYEQYF. DNA of the CDR3: TGTGCCAGCAGTTTAGGGGGACTCTACGAGCAGTACTTC.

This clonotype was detected many times. The J gene is TRBJ2-7, the V gene TRBV27, with 7 bases lining up with TRBD2. The V and J ends lost 5 bases and 7 bases, in that order; junction bases with no gene match: 5. The CDR3 extends over 12 amino acids. Per the germline V gene, CDR1 is MNHEY and CDR2 is SMNVEV (reference sequence). The CDR3 loop reads CASSKPGREQYF. In DNA form, the CDR3 reads TGTGCCAGCAGTAAGCCCGGGAGGGAGCAGTACTTC.

In its sample, this clonotype was seen many times. V and J are TRBV29-1 and TRBJ1-1; TRBD1 matches at 10 bases. CDR3 length: 13 amino acids. V shed 7 bases, J shed 4 bases, and the junction held 6 bases outside the gene matches. Germline assignment: CDR1 SQVTM and CDR2 ANQGSEA. CDR3 residues: CSAWTGGGTEAFF. In DNA form, the CDR3 reads TGCAGCGCCTGGACAGGGGGTGGCACTGAAGCTTTCTTT. The variable domain in full, completed from reference TRBV29-1 and TRBJ1-1, reads SAVISQKPSRDICQRGTSLTIQCQVDSQVTMMFWYRQQPGQSLTLIATANQGSEATYESGFVIDKFPISRPNLTFSTLTVSNMSPEDSSIYLCSAWTGGGTEAFFGQGTRLTVV.

V is TRBV12-3 or TRBV12-4 and J is TRBJ1-5; tentative D call: TRBD1 (5 bases). The V end lost 6 bases, the J end lost 6 bases, and 9 bases lay between the germline ends. The CDR3 covers 12 residues. The CDR3 nucleotides are TGTGCCAGCAGGGGAAGGGGTCAGCCCCAGCATTTT. Protein: CASRGRGQPQHF.

The table lists this clonotype with many counts. The chain carries TRBV6-1 and TRBJ2-2, with 8 bases fitting TRBD2. CDR1 is MNHNS and CDR2 is SASEGT in the germline V gene. The CDR3 consists of 15 residues. V was clipped by 6 bases and J by 4 bases; unmatched bases: 7. This CDR3 is CASSRRAGATGELFF. DNA of the CDR3: TGTGCCAGCAGCCGGCGAGCGGGAGCCACCGGGGAGCTGTTTTTT.

This clonotype came up many times. The chain employs TRBV12-3 or TRBV12-4 and TRBJ1-2; D is uncertain. There are 13 residues in the CDR3. The V end was cut by 3 bases, the J end by 2 bases, with 7 bases between. CDR3 bases: TGTGCCAGCAGTTTCGGGAGAAACTATGGCTACACCTTC. Amino acid sequence: CASSFGRNYGYTF.

The chain couples TRBV12-3 or TRBV12-4 to TRBJ1-1; D unresolved. The CDR3 extends over 14 amino acids. V was clipped by 5 bases and J by 10 bases, with 20 bases between them. The DNA of the CDR3 is TGTGCCAGCAGTCTAAGCCCTGAAAGGGATGGAGCTTTCTTT. It encodes CASSLSPERDGAFF.

In this sample, this clonotype turned up many times. The rearrangement joins TRBV20-1 to TRBJ2-7; 8 bases agree with TRBD1. In germline, CDR1 is DFQATT, CDR2 SNEGSKA (reference sequence). Trimming cost V 5 bases and J 2 bases; bases outside gene matches: 8. The CDR3 runs to 14 residues. In DNA form, the CDR3 reads TGCAGTGCTCCCGACGGACAGGGACCCTACGAGCAGTACTTC. Its protein is CSAPDGQGPYEQYF.

This clonotype was seen at least ten times. The rearrangement uses TRBV7-2 and TRBJ1-1; 11 nucleotides line up with TRBD1. Germline V gene data show CDR1 as SGHTA and CDR2 as FQGNSA. V was clipped by 5 bases and J by 3 bases; unmatched bases: 14. The CDR3 extends over 18 amino acids. The DNA for the CDR3 is TGTGCCAGCAGCCCTTCCGGACAGGGGGCGGTACGGGACACTGAAGCTTTCTTT. Translating gives CASSPSGQGAVRDTEAFF.

This clonotype was counted ten times or more. The chain is built from TRBV7-2 and TRBJ1-5; maybe TRBD1 (5 bases). CDR1 SGHTA and CDR2 FQGNSA come from the germline V gene. The CDR3 is 15 residues long. V was shortened by 7 bases and J by 3 bases, with 16 bases between the two germline ends. CDR3 coding DNA: TGTGCCAGCACCCCGGGGGGGACTCCCAATCAGCCCCAGCATTTT. This encodes CASTPGGTPNQPQHF.

J is TRBJ1-1 and V is TRBV18; D is uncertain. This CDR3 region has 16 residues. Germline CDR1 reads KGHSH; CDR2 reads LQKENI. Trimming removed 5 bases at V and 1 base at J, with 17 bases between. DNA of the CDR3: TGTGCCAGCTCAATGCCGACCAGCCTTCCGAACACTGAAGCTTTCTTT. This gives the protein CASSMPTSLPNTEAFF.

The chain has TRBV4-2 and TRBJ1-2; the D is unclear. V was clipped by 0 bases and J by 8 bases, with 7 bases between them. Germline V lookup: CDR1 LGHNA, CDR2 YNFKEQ. This CDR3 spans 12 amino acids. The CDR3 coding sequence is TGTGCCAGCAGCCAAGAGGGTTGGGGCTACACCTTC. Protein sequence: CASSQEGWGYTF.

This clonotype was seen many times. The chain has TRBV6-2 or TRBV6-3 and TRBJ1-5; D not resolved. From germline, CDR1 is MNHEY and CDR2 SVGEGT. With 6 bases removed from V and 5 bases from J, the gap between germline ends came to 11 bases. The CDR3 is 13 residues long. The CDR3 coding sequence is TGTGCCAGCAGCACAAACGCCTATCAGCCCCAGCATTTT. It translates to CASSTNAYQPQHF.

There are many counts of this clonotype. The rearrangement joins TRBV7-3 to TRBJ2-5; no firm D call. V gave up 5 bases and J gave up 4 bases, with 11 bases separating them. The CDR3 contains 13 residues. Per the germline V gene, CDR1 is SGHTA and CDR2 is FQGTGA. The CDR3 is CASSRGKGETQYF. In nucleotides, the CDR3 is TGTGCCAGCAGCCGAGGCAAGGGAGAGACCCAGTACTTC.

The chain couples TRBV18 to TRBJ2-7, with 7 bases lining up with TRBD1. Per the germline V gene, CDR1 is KGHSH and CDR2 is LQKENI. After removal of 4 bases from V and 2 bases from J, the junction contained 8 bases not matched to a gene. This CDR3 is built from 15 residues. The CDR3 nucleotides read TGTGCCAGCTCACTCGGGACAGACGGAGCCTACGAGCAGTACTTC. This sequence encodes CASSLGTDGAYEQYF.

This sequence joins TRBV27 and TRBJ2-2; D not resolved. V was trimmed by 4 bases and J by 2 bases, leaving 8 bases between them. Germline V gene sequence: CDR1 MNHEY, CDR2 SMNVEV (reference sequence). CDR3 size: 14 residues. The CDR3 region has the DNA TGTGCCAGCAGTTACCGGGTAAACACCGGGGAGCTGTTTTTT. It codes for CASSYRVNTGELFF.

This clonotype was seen many times. The V call is TRBV12-3 or TRBV12-4, the J call TRBJ1-5; D gene unclear. This CDR3 is built from 13 residues. The ends were cut back, 6 bases at V and 6 bases at J, with 12 bases in the middle. The CDR3 reads CASSLQESQPQHF. The CDR3 DNA reads TGTGCCAGCAGCCTTCAAGAGAGTCAGCCCCAGCATTTT.

In this sample, this clonotype turned up many times. This chain joins TRBV12-3 or TRBV12-4 and TRBJ1-2; D not certain. V lost 7 bases, J lost 5 bases, and 20 bases lay in between. This CDR3 has 15 residues. DNA of the CDR3: TGTGCCAGCACTCCAGTGGCGGGTGGCGGATATGGCTACACCTTC. Its translation is CASTPVAGGGYGYTF.

The table lists this clonotype with many counts. The V gene is TRBV20-1, the J gene TRBJ2-7, with 8 bases lining up with TRBD2. Looked up from germline, CDR1 is DFQATT and CDR2 is SNEGSKA (reference sequence). The junction had 6 bases not matched to a gene; V was cut back by 4 bases and J by 1 base. This CDR3 spans 14 amino acids. The CDR3 sequence: CSAIRGGRSYEQYF. The CDR3 DNA reads as TGCAGTGCTATCCGGGGGGGTAGGTCCTACGAGCAGTACTTC.

The V gene is TRBV12-3 or TRBV12-4, the J gene TRBJ1-1; 9 positions agree with TRBD1. This CDR3 is built from 12 residues. The V segment lost 10 bases and the J segment 7 bases; nucleotides outside the gene matches: 7. The CDR3 is CATTGGYLEAFF. For the CDR3, the DNA is TGTGCCACCACAGGGGGCTACCTTGAAGCTTTCTTT.

This clonotype was recorded many times. The rearrangement links TRBV2 to TRBJ2-7, with D perhaps TRBD2 (6 bases). Trimming pared 0 bases from V and 6 bases from J, leaving 9 bases between. The CDR3 sequence is 13 residues long. Germline assignment: CDR1 SNHLY and CDR2 FYNNEI. CDR3 bases: TGTGCCAGCAGTGAAGCGCGGGGTAGCGAGCAGTACTTC. This sequence encodes CASSEARGSEQYF.

This clonotype was observed a few times. The chain has TRBV19 and TRBJ2-2; perhaps TRBD2 as D (6 bases). Between the trimmed V and J ends, which lost 6 bases and 7 bases, there was a span of 15 bases. Germline CDR1 and CDR2: LNHDA and SQIVND (reference sequence). There are 14 residues in the CDR3. The CDR3 loop is CASSRRVSGGELFF. CDR3 DNA sequence: TGTGCCAGTAGCCGGAGGGTGTCCGGCGGGGAGCTGTTTTTT.

This clonotype came up many times. Here the CDR3 reads CASSLLRTSVSYEQYF. CDR3 DNA: TGTGCCAGCAGTTTACTTAGGACTAGCGTCTCCTACGAGCAGTACTTC. The chain carries TRBV28 and TRBJ2-7; 9 positions agree with TRBD2. The V and J ends lost 2 bases and 0 bases, in that order; junction bases with no gene match: 5. The CDR3 totals 16 residues. Germline assignment: CDR1 MDHEN and CDR2 SYDVKM.

This clonotype was detected ten times or more. The CDR3 DNA reads as TGTGCCAGCAGTTTAGCGCTAACGGGACAGGGGACTGAAGCTTTCTTT. This codes for CASSLALTGQGTEAFF. The chain joins TRBV12-3 or TRBV12-4 to TRBJ1-1; 10 nucleotides agree with TRBD1. V gave up 0 bases and J gave up 5 bases; unmatched junction bases: 6. This CDR3 region has 16 residues.

This chain's CDR3 is CASSFPVEGQGAQETQYF. CDR3 DNA sequence: TGTGCCAGCAGTTTTCCCGTAGAAGGACAGGGTGCGCAAGAGACCCAGTACTTC. The chain couples TRBV27 to TRBJ2-5, with TRBD1 matching 8 bases. In germline, CDR1 is MNHEY, CDR2 SMNVEV (reference sequence). The CDR3 has 18 residues. V lost 3 bases and J lost 2; bases outside the gene matches: 14.

The CDR3 region is CASSPRPGGDTEAFF. In DNA form, the CDR3 reads TGTGCCAGCTCACCACGGCCCGGGGGAGACACTGAAGCTTTCTTT. This chain links TRBV18 with TRBJ1-1, with D maybe TRBD1 (5 bases). V dropped 1 base and J dropped 3 bases, with 12 bases sitting between them. Germline lookup yields CDR1 KGHSH and CDR2 LQKENI. The CDR3 is 15 amino acids.

This clonotype was counted at least ten times. J is TRBJ2-4 and V is TRBV6-6; 10 bases are a match to TRBD2. This CDR3 comprises 18 residues. With V trimmed by 8 bases and J by 2 bases, 15 bases remained unmatched. Germline assignment: CDR1 MNHNY and CDR2 SVGAGI (reference sequence). CDR3 in DNA: TGTGCCAGCTTGAGGCTAGCGGGAGCGGACGGAACCAAAAACATTCAGTACTTC. Encoded protein: CASLRLAGADGTKNIQYF.

In its sample, this clonotype was seen once. The chain links TRBV25-1 to TRBJ1-5, with a weak D call TRBD1 (6 bases). CDR1 and CDR2 from the germline V gene are MGHDK and SYGVNS. The CDR3 is 17 residues long. Trimming removed 5 bases from V and 2 bases from J, with 19 bases in between. The CDR3 DNA reads TGTGCCAGCAGTCTAAGGGGGGCAGGGTTGGGCAATCAGCCCCAGCATTTT. It yields the protein CASSLRGAGLGNQPQHF.

At least ten counts were recorded for this clonotype. The rearrangement joins TRBV6-1 to TRBJ2-7, with D perhaps TRBD1 (6 bases). Germline V lookup: CDR1 MNHNS, CDR2 SASEGT. This CDR3 is 14 amino acids long. The V and J ends lost 7 bases and 4 bases respectively, with 17 bases between them. The CDR3 sequence: CASIQIQGSYEQYF. The DNA of the CDR3 is TGTGCCAGCATCCAGATACAGGGAAGTTACGAGCAGTACTTC.

This clonotype was observed at least ten times. The CDR3 bases are TGCAGCGTGGGTGGGGCTAGAGAGACCCAGTACTTC. Translation gives CSVGGARETQYF. The rearrangement links TRBV29-1 to TRBJ2-5, with D possibly TRBD1 on 5 matching bases. Trimming removed 6 bases from V and 4 bases from J, with 12 bases in between. The germline CDR1 and CDR2 sequences are SQVTM and ANQGSEA. The CDR3 runs 12 residues.